This T cell receptor (beta chain) originates from a study of T cell repertoires in cytomegalovirus infection. Turning to this clonotype: No antigen is known for it.

TCRdb re-called the reads with MiXCR, one entry per CDR3 protein. The sample consists of hundreds of thousands of distinct CDR3 sequences, about 29% of them appearing once. The ends were cut back, 6 bases at V and 5 bases at J, with 11 bases in the middle. The CDR3 contains 14 residues. The material was cultured PBMCs, obtained from culture after CMV antigen stimulation. J is TRBJ1-6 and V is TRBV12-3 or TRBV12-4; the D gene is possibly TRBD1 (6 bases). This sequence was found in a human donor in good health (CMV status not recorded). Some clones in this sample may be carry-over from other donors' samples. CDR3 DNA: TGTGCCAGCAGCCCGACAGGAGATAATTCACCCCTCCACTTT. This sequence encodes CASSPTGDNSPLHF.